The 5 T cell receptor beta chains below were found in one sample sequenced in a study of T cell changes during pregnancy in multiple sclerosis. The protocol was immunoSEQ multiplex PCR, while the TCRdb copy is restricted to in-frame clones and leaves out a portion. The sample lists 60,000 or so clones, about 92% occurring once. Sequencing used peripheral blood, obtained in the second trimester of pregnancy. Source of these receptors: a female donor in good health, enrolled as a control in a pregnancy study.

This chain uses TRBV7-9 with TRBJ2-7; 10 bases align to TRBD2. In germline, CDR1 is SEHNR, CDR2 FQNEAQ (reference sequence). V lost 0 bases, J lost 0 bases, and 11 bases stayed unmatched. This CDR3 spans 19 amino acids. As DNA, the CDR3 is TGTGCCAGCAGCTTAGCGCGGCTTAGCGGGGGGCCCTACTCCTACGAGCAGTACTTC. Protein: CASSLARLSGGPYSYEQYF.

The chain combines TRBV7-3 with TRBJ1-1; 9 nucleotides line up with TRBD1. Unmatched junction bases numbered 2, after V lost 2 bases and J lost 1 base. CDR1 and CDR2 (germline): SGHTA, FQGTGA. The CDR3 runs to 15 residues. For the CDR3, the DNA is TGTGCCAGCAGCTTAGGGACAGGGTCGAACACTGAAGCTTTCTTT. Translating gives CASSLGTGSNTEAFF.

The chain recombines TRBV2 with TRBJ1-1; unclear D gene. Trimming left V 5 bases short and J 3 bases short, with 10 bases between. CDR3 length: 13 residues. The germline gives CDR1 SNHLY, CDR2 FYNNEI. CDR3 sequence: CASSRGGYTEAFF. Here the CDR3 DNA reads TGTGCCAGCAGTCGGGGAGGGTACACTGAAGCTTTCTTT.

J is TRBJ1-5 and V is TRBV11-2; D possibly corresponds to TRBD1 (5 bases). Trimming shortened V by 5 bases and J by 4 bases, and 15 bases separated the two germline ends. CDR1 is SGHAT and CDR2 is FQNNGV in the germline V gene. CDR3 length equals 15 residues. The CDR3 spells CASSRSGGGNQPQHF. CDR3 coding DNA: TGTGCCAGCAGCCGTTCTGGGGGGGGGAATCAGCCCCAGCATTTT.

Points on this clone: Compared with germline, one end of the junction differs, possibly owing to a read error. The rearrangement joins TRBV7-7 to TRBJ2-7; TRBD1 aligns across 7 bases. The CDR3 length is 15 residues. Germline-derived CDR1 and CDR2 are SSHAT and FNYEAQ (reference sequence). CDR3 region: CASSANRGASYEQYF. The CDR3 DNA is TGTGCTAGCAGCGCCAACAGGGGAGCGTCCTACGAGCAGTACTTC.